Following are 3 T cell receptor beta chains from one sample sequenced in a study of T cells in Graves' hyperthyroidism and ophthalmopathy. RNA transcripts served as the template for amplifying TCR beta CDR3 regions. HTBI primers were used for first-round RT-PCR of the TCR CDR3. TCRdb passed the multiplex PCR reads through MiXCR, listing each CDR3 protein once. Of some 800,000 distinct CDR3 sequences in the sample, about 38% were seen once. The sample was blood. These receptor sequences come from a man younger than 35 with Graves' hyperthyroidism.

This clonotype has more than one count but fewer than ten. The chain combines TRBV29-1 with TRBJ2-2; D assignment may be TRBD1 or TRBD2 (5 bases each). This CDR3 has 14 amino acids. Germline CDR1 SQVTM, CDR2 ANQGSEA. Trimming stripped 3 bases from V and 3 bases from J, with 11 bases between. This CDR3 reads CSVDSGTYTGELFF. CDR3 DNA sequence: TGCAGCGTTGATTCGGGGACCTACACCGGGGAGCTGTTTTTT.

V usage is TRBV7-2 and J usage is TRBJ2-7; TRBD1 is a possible D gene (5 bases). The CDR3 runs to 15 residues. V was cut by 7 bases and J by 3 bases, with 19 bases left in between. The germline V gene encodes CDR1 SGHTA and CDR2 FQGNSA. The CDR3 DNA reads TGTGCCAGCACCTCCGAGGAGACAGTGGTCTACGAGCAGTACTTC. Translation gives CASTSEETVVYEQYF. Looking up the rest from reference TRBV7-2 and TRBJ2-7 gives the full variable domain: GAGVSQSPSNKVTEKGKDVELRCDPISGHTALYWYRQSLGQGLEFLIYFQGNSAPDKSGLPSDRFSAERTGGSVSTLTIQRTQQEDSAVYLCASTSEETVVYEQYFGPGTRLTVT.

This clonotype has only a few counts. The V and J genes are TRBV7-9 and TRBJ2-5, with D hard to call. V lost 1 base, J lost 0 bases, and 12 bases lay in between. The CDR3 is made up of 16 amino acids. Germline values: CDR1 SEHNR, CDR2 FQNEAQ (reference sequence). Here the CDR3 reads CASSLVQETYQETQYF. Here the CDR3 DNA reads TGTGCCAGCAGCTTAGTCCAAGAAACGTACCAAGAGACCCAGTACTTC.